This T cell receptor (beta chain) is drawn from a study of blood T cell repertoires in COVID-19. Looking at the study overall: COVID-19 samples from acute and convalescent phases originated in the United States, Italy and Spain. The analysed material was cDNA or gDNA that came from T cells, B-cell-depleted T cells, or PBMCs.

Germline-derived CDR1 and CDR2 are SGHVS and FQNEAQ. The CDR3 consists of 14 residues. The J segment lost 7 bases and the V segment lost 1 base, leaving 4 bases of the junction unmatched. Per the original methods: The assay estimated nucleated cells by amplifying reference gene primers. Assay: immunoSEQ multiplex PCR; the TCRdb copy retains only in-frame clones and omits some. V and J calls and clone size are copied from that table; D and trimming were computed from the DNA. The repertoire holds around 150,000 clones, with about 93% as singletons. The sequence derives from a woman between 45 and 65 years old with acute or convalescent COVID-19. Sequencing was carried out using peripheral blood. The chain combines TRBV7-8 with TRBJ2-1, with 7 bases fitting TRBD1. In DNA, the CDR3 is TGTGCCAGCAGCTTAGAGGGCAGGGGGAATGAGCAGTTCTTC. Translating it yields CASSLEGRGNEQFF.